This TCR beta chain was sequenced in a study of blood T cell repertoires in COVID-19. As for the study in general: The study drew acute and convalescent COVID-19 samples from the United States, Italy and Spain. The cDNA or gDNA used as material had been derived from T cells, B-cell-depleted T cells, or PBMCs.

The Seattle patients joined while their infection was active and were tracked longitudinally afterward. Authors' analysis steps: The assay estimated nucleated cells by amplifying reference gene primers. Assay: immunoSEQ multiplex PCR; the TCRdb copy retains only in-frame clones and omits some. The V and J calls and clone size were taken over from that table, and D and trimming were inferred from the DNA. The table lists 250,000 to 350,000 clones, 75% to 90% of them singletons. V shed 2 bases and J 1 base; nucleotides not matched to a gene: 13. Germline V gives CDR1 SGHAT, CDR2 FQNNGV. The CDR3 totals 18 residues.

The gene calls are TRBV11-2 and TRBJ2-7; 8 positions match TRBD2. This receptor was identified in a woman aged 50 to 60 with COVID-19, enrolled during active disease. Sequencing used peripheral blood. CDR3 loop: CASSLSGPGRAVSYEQYF. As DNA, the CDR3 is TGTGCCAGCAGCTTATCAGGACCCGGGAGGGCCGTGTCCTACGAGCAGTACTTC.